The clone carrying this T cell receptor beta chain was observed a handful of times. Its antigen is as yet unknown. V shed 3 bases, J shed 0 bases, and the junction held 4 bases outside the gene matches. Per the germline V gene, CDR1 is SQVTM and CDR2 is ANQGSEA. The CDR3 length is 14 residues. The sample originates from a study of beta chain features in type 1 diabetes. General observations from the study: A closer apparent resemblance between naive, central memory and Treg TCRB repertoires was seen in patients than in healthy donors.

Expressed TCRB transcripts were sequenced because the entire RNA isolate underwent reverse transcription. Assay: immunoSEQ multiplex PCR; the TCRdb copy retains only in-frame clones and omits some. The sample carries around 300,000 clones, 8% to 13% recorded once. This chain joins TRBV29-1 and TRBJ1-1; TRBD1 aligns across 7 bases. The TCR was taken from a woman aged 25-40 years in good health. Material: naive CD4+ T cells from blood. Here the CDR3 reads CSVDRDSLNTEAFF. The CDR3 DNA reads TGCAGCGTTGATAGGGACAGTTTGAACACTGAAGCTTTCTTT.